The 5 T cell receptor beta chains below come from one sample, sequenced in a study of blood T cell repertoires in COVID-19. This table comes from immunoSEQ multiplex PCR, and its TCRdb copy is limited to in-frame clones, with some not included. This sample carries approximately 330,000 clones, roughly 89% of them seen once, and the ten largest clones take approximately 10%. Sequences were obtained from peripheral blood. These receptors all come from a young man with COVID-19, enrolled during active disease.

For the CDR3, the DNA is TGTGCCATCAGTGAAGGGACATCGGCCTACGAGCAGTACTTC. Its protein is CAISEGTSAYEQYF. The rearrangement joins TRBV10-3 to TRBJ2-7; D is possibly TRBD1 (6 bases). Trimming left V 3 bases short and J 2 bases short, with 11 bases between. Germline V gene lookup returns CDR1 ENHRY and CDR2 SYGVKD. The CDR3 loop spans 14 amino acids.

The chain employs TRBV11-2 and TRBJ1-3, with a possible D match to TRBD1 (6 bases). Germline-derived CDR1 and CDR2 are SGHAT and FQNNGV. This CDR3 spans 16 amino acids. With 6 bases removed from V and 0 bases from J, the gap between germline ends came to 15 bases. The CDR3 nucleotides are TGTGCCAGCAGAAGGGGGGGCACGAGCTCTGGAAACACCATATATTTT. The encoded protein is CASRRGGTSSGNTIYF. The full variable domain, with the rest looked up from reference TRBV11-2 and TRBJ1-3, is EAGVAQSPRYKIIEKRQSVAFWCNPISGHATLYWYQQILGQGPKLLIQFQNNGVVDDSQLPKDRFSAERLKGVDSTLKIQPAKLEDSAVYLCASRRGGTSSGNTIYFGEGSWLTVV.

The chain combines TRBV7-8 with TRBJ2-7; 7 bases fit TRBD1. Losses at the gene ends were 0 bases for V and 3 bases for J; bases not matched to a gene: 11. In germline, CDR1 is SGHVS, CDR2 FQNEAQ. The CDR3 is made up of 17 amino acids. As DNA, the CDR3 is TGTGCCAGCAGCTTAGCGCATTCGGACAGGTCCTACTACGAGCAGTACTTC. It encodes CASSLAHSDRSYYEQYF.

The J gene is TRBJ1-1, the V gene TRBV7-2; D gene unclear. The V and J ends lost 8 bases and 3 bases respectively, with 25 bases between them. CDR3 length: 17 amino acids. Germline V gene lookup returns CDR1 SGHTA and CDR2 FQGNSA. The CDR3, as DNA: TGTGCCAGCCCAATTAAAGCAGAGGGCGCTGGGGACACTGAAGCTTTCTTT. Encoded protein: CASPIKAEGAGDTEAFF.

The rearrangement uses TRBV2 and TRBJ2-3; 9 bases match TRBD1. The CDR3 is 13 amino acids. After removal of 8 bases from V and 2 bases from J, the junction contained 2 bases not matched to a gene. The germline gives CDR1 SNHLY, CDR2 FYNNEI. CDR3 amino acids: CASRDRATDTQYF. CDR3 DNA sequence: TGTGCCAGCCGGGACAGGGCCACAGATACGCAGTATTTT.